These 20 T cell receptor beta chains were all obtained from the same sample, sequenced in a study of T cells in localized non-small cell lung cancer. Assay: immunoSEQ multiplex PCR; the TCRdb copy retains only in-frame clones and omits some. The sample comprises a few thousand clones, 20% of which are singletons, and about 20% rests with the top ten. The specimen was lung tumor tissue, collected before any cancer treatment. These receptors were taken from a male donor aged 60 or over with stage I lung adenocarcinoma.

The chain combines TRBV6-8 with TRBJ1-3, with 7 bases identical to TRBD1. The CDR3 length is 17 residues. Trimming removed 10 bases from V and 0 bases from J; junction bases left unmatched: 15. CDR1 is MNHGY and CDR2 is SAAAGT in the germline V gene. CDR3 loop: CAIRGDLSQNSGNTIYF. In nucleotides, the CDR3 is TGTGCCATCAGGGGGGACTTAAGCCAGAACTCTGGAAACACCATATATTTT.

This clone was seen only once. The CDR3, as DNA: TGTGCCAGTAGTGCGGACCTCTCCTACAATGAGCAGTTCTTC. Its translation: CASSADLSYNEQFF. The V call is TRBV19, the J call TRBJ2-1; D is uncertain. CDR1 and CDR2 from the germline V gene are LNHDA and SQIVND (reference sequence). The CDR3 has 14 amino acids. Trimming stripped 5 bases from V and 0 bases from J, with 8 bases between.

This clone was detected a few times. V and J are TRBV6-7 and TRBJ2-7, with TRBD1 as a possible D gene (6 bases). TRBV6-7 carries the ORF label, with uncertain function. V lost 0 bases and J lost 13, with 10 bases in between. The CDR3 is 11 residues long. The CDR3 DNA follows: TGTGCCAGCAGTTACTCGGGGGCATCCTACTTC. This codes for CASSYSGASYF.

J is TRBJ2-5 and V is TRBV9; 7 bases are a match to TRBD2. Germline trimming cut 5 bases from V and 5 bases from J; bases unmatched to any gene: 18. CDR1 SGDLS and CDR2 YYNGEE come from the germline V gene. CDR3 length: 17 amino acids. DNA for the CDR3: TGTGCCAGCAGTGCCCCCCCTGGCGGGAGCCTGCGGGAGACCCAGTACTTC. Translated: CASSAPPGGSLRETQYF.

DNA for the CDR3: TGTGCCAGCAGTGAAGCCGCGCCCTCTGGGGCCAACGTCCTGACTTTC. Encoded protein: CASSEAAPSGANVLTF. This rearrangement joins TRBV9 to TRBJ2-6; D unresolved. Germline V CDR1 and CDR2: SGDLS, YYNGEE. Trimming removed 5 bases from V and 0 bases from J, with 12 bases in between. The CDR3 is made up of 16 amino acids.

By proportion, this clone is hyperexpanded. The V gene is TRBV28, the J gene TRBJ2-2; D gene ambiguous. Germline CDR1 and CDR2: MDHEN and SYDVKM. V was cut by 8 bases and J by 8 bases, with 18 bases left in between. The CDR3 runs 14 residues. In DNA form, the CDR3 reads TGTGCCAGCGGAAACGCCTATCCGGCGGGGGAGCTGTTTTTT. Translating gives CASGNAYPAGELFF. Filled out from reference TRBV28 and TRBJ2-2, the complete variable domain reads DVKVTQSSRYLVKRTGEKVFLECVQDMDHENMFWYRQDPGLGLRLIYFSYDVKMKEKGDIPEGYSVSREKKERFSLILESASTNQTSMYLCASGNAYPAGELFFGEGSRLTVL.

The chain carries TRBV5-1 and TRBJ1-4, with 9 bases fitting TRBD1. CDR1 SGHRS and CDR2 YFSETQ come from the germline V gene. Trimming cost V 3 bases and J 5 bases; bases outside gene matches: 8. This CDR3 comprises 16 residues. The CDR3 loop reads CASSYRPGTGNEKLFF. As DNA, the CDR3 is TGCGCCAGCAGCTACCGACCCGGGACAGGGAATGAAAAACTGTTTTTT.

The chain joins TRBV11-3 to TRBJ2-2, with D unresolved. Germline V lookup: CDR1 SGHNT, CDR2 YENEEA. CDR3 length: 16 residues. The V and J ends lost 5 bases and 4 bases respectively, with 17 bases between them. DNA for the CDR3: TGTGCCAGCAGCACACACTTTCGCAGACCCACCGGGGAGCTGTTTTTT. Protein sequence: CASSTHFRRPTGELFF.

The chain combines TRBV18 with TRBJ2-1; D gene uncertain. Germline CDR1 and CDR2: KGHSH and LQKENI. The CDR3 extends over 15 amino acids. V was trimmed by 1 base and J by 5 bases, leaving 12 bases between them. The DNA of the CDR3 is TGTGCCAGCTCACCACAATATCTCCTCAACAATGAGCAGTTCTTC. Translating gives CASSPQYLLNNEQFF.

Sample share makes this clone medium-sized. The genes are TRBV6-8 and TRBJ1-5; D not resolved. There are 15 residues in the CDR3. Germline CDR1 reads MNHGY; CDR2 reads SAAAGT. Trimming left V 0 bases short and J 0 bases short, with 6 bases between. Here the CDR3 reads CASSYSKNSNQPQHF. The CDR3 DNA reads TGTGCCAGCAGTTACTCGAAGAATAGCAATCAGCCCCAGCATTTT.

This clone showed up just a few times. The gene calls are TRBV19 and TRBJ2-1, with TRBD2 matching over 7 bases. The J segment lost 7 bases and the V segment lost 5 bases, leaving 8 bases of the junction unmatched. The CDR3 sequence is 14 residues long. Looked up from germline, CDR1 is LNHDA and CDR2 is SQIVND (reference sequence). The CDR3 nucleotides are TGTGCCAGTAGTGCGGCGGGAGTAATGAATGAGCAGTTCTTC. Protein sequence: CASSAAGVMNEQFF.

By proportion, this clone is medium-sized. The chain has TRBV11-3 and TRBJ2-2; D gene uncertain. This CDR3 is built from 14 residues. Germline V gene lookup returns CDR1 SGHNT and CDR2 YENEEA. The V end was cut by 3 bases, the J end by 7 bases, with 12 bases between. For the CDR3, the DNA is TGTGCCAGCAGCTTGCGCGGATTCGGCGGGGAGCTGTTTTTT. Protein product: CASSLRGFGGELFF.

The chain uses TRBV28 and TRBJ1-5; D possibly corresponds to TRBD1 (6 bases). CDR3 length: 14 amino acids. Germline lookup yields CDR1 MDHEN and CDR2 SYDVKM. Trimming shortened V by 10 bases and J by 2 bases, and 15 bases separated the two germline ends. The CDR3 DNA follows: TGTGCCATCCAGTCAAAGGGGGGCAATCAGCCCCAGCATTTT. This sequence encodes CAIQSKGGNQPQHF.

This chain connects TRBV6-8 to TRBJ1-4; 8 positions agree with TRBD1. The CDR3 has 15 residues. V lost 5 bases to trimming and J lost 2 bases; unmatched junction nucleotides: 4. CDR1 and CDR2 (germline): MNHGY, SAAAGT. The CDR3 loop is CASSTRQGTNEKLFF. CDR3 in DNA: TGTGCCAGCAGTACTCGACAGGGGACTAATGAAAAACTGTTTTTT.

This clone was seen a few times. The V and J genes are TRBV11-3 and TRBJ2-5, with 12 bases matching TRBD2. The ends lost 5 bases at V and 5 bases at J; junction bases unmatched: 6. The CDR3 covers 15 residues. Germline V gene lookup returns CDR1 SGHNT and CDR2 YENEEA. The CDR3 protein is CASSLSGTSGETQYF. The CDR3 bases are TGTGCCAGCAGCCTTTCCGGGACTAGCGGGGAGACCCAGTACTTC.

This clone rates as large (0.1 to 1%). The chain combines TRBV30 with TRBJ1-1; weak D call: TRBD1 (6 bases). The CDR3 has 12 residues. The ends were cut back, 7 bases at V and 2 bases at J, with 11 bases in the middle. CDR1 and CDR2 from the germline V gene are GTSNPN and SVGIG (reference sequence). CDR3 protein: CAYGQLNTEAFF. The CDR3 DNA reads TGTGCCTACGGACAGCTAAACACTGAAGCTTTCTTT.

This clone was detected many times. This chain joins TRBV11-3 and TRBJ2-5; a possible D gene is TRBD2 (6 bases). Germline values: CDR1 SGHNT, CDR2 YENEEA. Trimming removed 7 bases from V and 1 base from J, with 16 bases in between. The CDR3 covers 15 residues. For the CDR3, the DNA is TGTGCCAGCACCGGACGGAGGGATCCCCAAGAGACCCAGTACTTC. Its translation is CASTGRRDPQETQYF.

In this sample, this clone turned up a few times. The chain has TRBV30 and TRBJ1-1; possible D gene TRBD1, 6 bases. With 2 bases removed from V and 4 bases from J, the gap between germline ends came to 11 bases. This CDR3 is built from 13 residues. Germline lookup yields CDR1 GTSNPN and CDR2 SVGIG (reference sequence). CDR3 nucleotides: TGTGCCTGGAGTCGGGGGCGTGGCACTGAAGCTTTCTTT. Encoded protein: CAWSRGRGTEAFF. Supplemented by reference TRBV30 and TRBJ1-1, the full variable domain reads SQTIHQWPATLVQPVGSPLSLECTVEGTSNPNLYWYRQAAGRGLQLLFYSVGIGQISSEVPQNLSASRPQDRQFILSSKKLLLSDSGFYLCAWSRGRGTEAFFGQGTRLTVV.

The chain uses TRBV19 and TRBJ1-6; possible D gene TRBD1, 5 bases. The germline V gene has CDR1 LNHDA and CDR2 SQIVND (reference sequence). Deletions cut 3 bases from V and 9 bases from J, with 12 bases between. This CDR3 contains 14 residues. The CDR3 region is CASSISGGGSPLHF. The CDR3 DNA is TGTGCCAGTAGTATTTCCGGGGGTGGTTCACCCCTCCACTTT.

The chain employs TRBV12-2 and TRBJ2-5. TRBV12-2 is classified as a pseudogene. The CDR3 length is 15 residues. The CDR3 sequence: CAPWEPGQRQETQYF. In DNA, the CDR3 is TGTGCCCCCTGGGAACCGGGGCAGAGGCAAGAGACCCAGTACTTC.